This TCR beta chain was profiled in a study of CD8 T cells in ankylosing spondylitis. A word on this clonotype: Its specificity is unknown.

Trimming took 1 base from V and 5 from J, leaving 6 bases between them. This CDR3 region has 13 residues. Germline V gene data show CDR1 as PRHDT and CDR2 as FYEKMQ (reference sequence). The study, taken as a whole, reports: Seemingly distinctive of ankylosing spondylitis blood was a TCR beta motif formed by eight highly homologous variants.

TCRdb itself ran the 5' RACE reads through MiXCR, one entry per CDR3 protein. The sample lists approximately 210,000 distinct CDR3 sequences, around 13% occurring once. Sequencing was performed on blood, either unsorted or a sorted T cell fraction (not recorded which). The chain recombines TRBV13 with TRBJ2-1; no clear D. This TCR came from a male donor with ankylosing spondylitis or in good health (not recorded which). This CDR3 reads CASSLERDNEQFF. DNA for the CDR3: TGTGCCAGCAGCTTAGAACGGGACAATGAGCAGTTCTTC. The whole variable domain, remainder taken from reference TRBV13 and TRBJ2-1, is AAGVIQSPRHLIKEKRETATLKCYPIPRHDTVYWYQQGPGQDPQFLISFYEKMQSDKGSIPDRFSAQQFSDYHSELNMSSLELGDSALYFCASSLERDNEQFFGPGTRLTVL.